This T cell receptor beta chain was sequenced for a study of T cell responses to AZD1222 COVID-19 vaccine. Notes on the study in general: Only a handful of AZD1222 recipients, more than five in all, had baseline seropositivity.

Sequencing used immunoSEQ multiplex PCR; TCRdb keeps in-frame clones, though not all of them. This sample has tens of thousands of clones, with almost 90% found just once. A word on this clone: What it binds is not known.

The sample consisted of peripheral blood, taken on day 0 of MenACWY control vaccination. The TCR sequence derives from an adult in good health.

CDR3 DNA: TGTGCCAGCTCACCGGGGACAGGGGCGAACACTGAAGCTTTCTTT. This codes for CASSPGTGANTEAFF. J is TRBJ1-1 and V is TRBV18; TRBD1 agrees at 10 bases. Germline CDR1 and CDR2: KGHSH and LQKENI. The CDR3 sequence is 15 residues long. V was pared by 3 bases and J by 1 base, with 2 bases of the junction left unmatched.